A single T cell receptor (beta chain) is shown here with its context. The CDR3 sequence is 16 residues long. Starting material for each TCR library was approximately 3,500 ng of total RNA. For each CDR3 protein, TCRdb gives one entry from its re-call of the 5' RACE reads, without DNA. This listing includes about 160,000 distinct CDR3 sequences. These data originate in a study of monozygotic twins with inflammatory bowel disease. The sequenced sample consisted of blood. The chain recombines TRBV12-3 or TRBV12-4 with TRBJ2-5; no DNA is available, so the TRBD1 call from TCRdb remains unchecked. The sequence came from a human donor with ulcerative colitis or Crohn's disease, or a healthy co-twin of an affected twin (not recorded which). The CDR3 region is CASSARGGSYQETQYF.